This is a list of T cell receptor beta chains from one sample in a study of T cells in Graves' hyperthyroidism and ophthalmopathy. From the multiplex PCR reads, TCRdb called clonotypes with MiXCR, one entry per CDR3 protein. The data show about 280,000 distinct CDR3 sequences, under 30% seen once. The sample was blood. The receptors derive from a man aged 35-49 years with Graves' hyperthyroidism that later progressed to Graves' ophthalmopathy. Both conserved end residues are part of each CDR3. A D gene is named only where the DNA matches it firmly. Size is stated for part of the rows, as once, few or many counts, or as a class when the clone is expanded.

j_call | d_call | v_call | clone_size | cdr3_aa | cdr3_nt
TRBJ2-5 | - | TRBV6-5 | many | CASSYFRQETQYF | TGTGCCAGCAGTTACTTCCGGCAAGAGACCCAGTACTTC
TRBJ2-2 | - | TRBV18 | many | CASSLERAGELFF | TGTGCCAGCTCACTGGAACGCGCCGGGGAGCTGTTTTTT
TRBJ1-2 | - | TRBV9 | many | CASSALGGYTF | TGTGCCAGCAGCGCCCTAGGAGGCTACACCTTC
TRBJ2-3 | - | TRBV10-3 | - | CAAEDSLATDTQYF | TGTGCCGCCGAAGATAGTTTGGCAACAGATACGCAGTATTTT
TRBJ1-2 | - | TRBV18 | many | CASSPRGANYGYTF | TGTGCCAGCTCACCAAGGGGTGCTAACTATGGCTACACCTTC
TRBJ2-3 | TRBD1 | TRBV11-1 | many | CASSSGGQGATDTQYF | TGTGCCAGCAGCTCTGGCGGACAGGGGGCCACAGATACGCAGTATTTT
TRBJ2-6 | - | TRBV6-1 | few | CASTRQARSGANVLTF | TGTGCCAGCACACGACAGGCTCGCTCTGGGGCCAACGTCCTGACTTTC
TRBJ1-2 | - | TRBV28 | many | CASSATSFWEANYGYTF | TGTGCCAGCAGCGCCACATCCTTCTGGGAAGCTAACTATGGCTACACCTTC
TRBJ2-5 | - | TRBV12-3/TRBV12-4 | few | CASEGGTEETQYF | TGTGCCAGCGAAGGGGGGACCGAAGAGACCCAGTACTTC
TRBJ2-4 | - | TRBV2 | - | CASSARETSNIQYF | TGTGCCAGCTCAGCGAGGGAAACGTCAAACATTCAGTACTTC
TRBJ2-5 | TRBD2 | TRBV20-1 | many | CSAPPTSGAYQETQYF | TGCAGTGCCCCGCCTACTAGCGGGGCGTACCAAGAGACCCAGTACTTC
TRBJ2-4 | - | TRBV6-6 | many | CASRITGTSVGIQYF | TGTGCCAGCAGGATTACCGGGACGTCGGTCGGCATTCAGTACTTC
TRBJ2-5 | - | TRBV28 | - | CASRDNRETQYF | TGTGCCAGCAGGGACAATAGGGAGACCCAGTACTTC
TRBJ2-7 | - | TRBV29-1 | many | CSVVASVTYEQYF | TGCAGCGTTGTAGCTAGCGTAACCTACGAGCAGTACTTC
TRBJ2-7 | TRBD2 | TRBV20-1 | many | CSASATSGFEQYF | TGCAGTGCTAGCGCGACTAGCGGGTTCGAGCAGTACTTC
TRBJ2-4 | - | TRBV29-1 | many | CSVLVHNLAKNIQYF | TGCAGCGTCCTCGTCCACAATTTAGCCAAAAACATTCAGTACTTC
TRBJ2-7 | - | TRBV15 | many | CATSRGSQASYEQYF | TGTGCCACCAGCAGAGGGTCGCAGGCAAGCTACGAGCAGTACTTC
TRBJ1-5 | - | TRBV2 | many | CASSEPTRNNQPQHF | TGTGCCAGCAGTGAACCGACAAGGAACAATCAGCCCCAGCATTTT
TRBJ2-7 | TRBD1 | TRBV12-3/TRBV12-4 | many | CASSKGQGVDEQYF | TGTGCCAGCAGTAAGGGACAGGGGGTCGACGAGCAGTACTTC
TRBJ1-2 | - | TRBV15 | many | CATSRDPLADRYGYTF | TGTGCCACCAGCAGAGATCCCCTGGCGGACCGCTATGGCTACACCTTC
TRBJ2-7 | - | TRBV6-2/TRBV6-3 | - | CASTSSPDSSYEQYF | TGTGCCAGCACCTCATCCCCGGACAGTTCCTACGAGCAGTACTTC
TRBJ1-2 | TRBD1 | TRBV6-5 | many | CASRTGRDYGYTF | TGTGCCAGCAGGACAGGGCGCGACTATGGCTACACCTTC
TRBJ2-4 | - | TRBV11-2 | many | CASSSYPRGRSGFQYF | TGTGCCAGCAGCTCCTACCCCCGGGGGAGGAGTGGGTTTCAGTACTTC
TRBJ2-7 | - | TRBV12-3/TRBV12-4 | - | CASSTPDAYEQYF | TGTGCCAGCAGTACACCGGACGCCTACGAGCAGTACTTC
TRBJ2-7 | - | TRBV12-3/TRBV12-4 | - | CATVKTVSYEQYF | TGTGCCACCGTTAAAACCGTCTCCTACGAGCAGTACTTC
TRBJ2-5 | TRBD1 | TRBV20-1 | many | CSAEDRASETQYF | TGCAGTGCTGAGGACAGGGCCTCGGAGACCCAGTACTTC
TRBJ1-1 | - | TRBV12-3/TRBV12-4 | few | CASRRPLGPNTEAFF | TGTGCCAGCAGACGCCCCTTGGGGCCGAACACTGAAGCTTTCTTT
TRBJ1-5 | TRBD1 | TRBV6-1 | many | CASSRTGGGQPQHF | TGTGCCAGCAGTAGGACAGGGGGCGGACAGCCCCAGCATTTT
TRBJ1-1 | - | TRBV11-3 | many | CASSFPGLTSKAFF | TGTGCCAGCAGTTTCCCAGGGTTGACCTCGAAAGCTTTCTTT
TRBJ1-5 | TRBD1 | TRBV12-3/TRBV12-4 | - | CASSSTGSDQPQHF | TGTGCCAGCAGTTCGACAGGGTCGGATCAGCCCCAGCATTTT
TRBJ1-1 | TRBD1 | TRBV20-1 | many | CSARGDRGGTEAFF | TGCAGTGCTAGGGGGGACAGGGGGGGAACTGAAGCTTTCTTT
TRBJ2-6 | - | TRBV19 | many | CASSQTSGANVLTF | TGTGCCAGTAGTCAAACCTCTGGGGCCAACGTCCTGACTTTC
TRBJ2-2 | TRBD1 | TRBV29-1 | - | CSVDRGITGELFF | TGCAGCGTTGACAGGGGGATAACCGGGGAGCTGTTTTTT
TRBJ1-2 | - | TRBV6-2/TRBV6-3 | - | CASSYGTAFYGYTF | TGTGCCAGCAGTTACGGGACGGCTTTCTATGGCTACACCTTC
TRBJ1-5 | TRBD1 | TRBV28 | many | CASSEDRVAHF | TGTGCCAGCAGCGAGGACAGGGTAGCGCATTTT
TRBJ2-7 | TRBD1 | TRBV6-2/TRBV6-3 | - | CASSTRTGTYEQYF | TGTGCCAGCAGTACAAGGACAGGAACCTACGAGCAGTACTTC
TRBJ1-5 | - | TRBV19 | many | CASSIQDQPQHF | TGTGCCAGTAGTATCCAGGATCAGCCCCAGCATTTT
TRBJ2-5 | - | TRBV19 | many | CASSTRTGEIFQETQYF | TGTGCCAGTAGTACCCGGACTGGCGAGATTTTCCAAGAGACCCAGTACTTC
TRBJ2-7 | - | TRBV27 | many | CASSATGLGYEQYF | TGTGCCAGCAGTGCCACAGGGTTAGGGTACGAGCAGTACTTC
TRBJ1-5 | - | TRBV12-3/TRBV12-4 | - | CASSLFGVRQPQHF | TGTGCCAGCAGTTTATTTGGGGTGAGGCAGCCCCAGCATTTT
TRBJ1-6 | - | TRBV10-1 | - | CASSDGQRNNSPLHF | TGCGCCAGCAGTGACGGACAGCGGAACAATTCACCCCTCCACTTT
TRBJ2-5 | - | TRBV12-5 | many | CASGPGMWGQETQYF | TGTGCTAGTGGCCCGGGGATGTGGGGCCAAGAGACCCAGTACTTC
TRBJ2-5 | TRBD2 | TRBV2 | many | CASGASGTQETQYF | TGTGCCAGCGGGGCTAGCGGGACCCAAGAGACCCAGTACTTC
TRBJ2-6 | TRBD2 | TRBV7-3 | many | CASSLTGLAVSGANVLTF | TGTGCCAGCAGCTTAACGGGACTAGCGGTCTCTGGGGCCAACGTCCTGACTTTC
TRBJ2-4 | TRBD1 | TRBV20-1 | many | CSARDRGKNIQYF | TGCAGTGCTAGGGACAGGGGGAAAAACATTCAGTACTTC